This T cell receptor beta chain was sequenced in a study of regulatory T cells in long-lasting Graves disease. General observations from the study: Segments TRBV28, TRBJ1-2 and TRBJ2-5 showed preferential usage in persistent disease.

Arm-PCR of CDR3 regions and iRepertoire HTBI primers were the basis on which TCR beta libraries were built. TCRdb redid the calling of the multiplex PCR reads with MiXCR, one entry per CDR3 protein. The table includes more than 400,000 distinct CDR3 sequences, about 16% detected once. The CDR3 extends over 14 amino acids. The germline V gene has CDR1 SGHAT and CDR2 FQNNGV. Time point in this sample: newly diagnosed GD, antithyroid drugs for less than 3 months. From PBMCs, RNA was extracted and then used to make the TCR library. About this clonotype: Its antigen is not known. The germline gene is not matched at one end of the junction; a read error may be the cause.

These data are also associated with another study on T cells in Graves' hyperthyroidism and ophthalmopathy.

The TCR was taken from a man aged 35-49 years with Graves disease. The V and J genes are TRBV11-2 and TRBJ2-5; maybe TRBD2 (6 bases). The sample consisted of peripheral blood mononuclear cells (PBMCs), taken at new diagnosis, from a patient treated with antithyroid drugs. Here the CDR3 reads CASSQPLARETQYF. The DNA of the CDR3 is TGCGCCAGCAGCCAACCACTAGCCCGCGAGACCCAGTACTTC.